This TCR beta chain was identified during a study of tumor and adjacent non-tumor tissue in lung cancer. Study details: Aged about 31 to 85 years, patients included roughly ten men and roughly 5 women with stage I to III disease.

Worth noting for this clonotype: Its target is not known.

The study's findings and limits: Higher tumor TCR diversity was associated with shorter survival. Tumor repertoires had a smaller top 100 clone share than normal lung.

A modified ARM-PCR protocol with three rounds of nested PCR amplified TCRbeta. TCRdb itself ran the multiplex PCR reads through MiXCR, one entry per CDR3 protein. The sample yields more than 75,000 distinct CDR3 sequences, under 70% seen once. From germline, CDR1 is GTSNPN and CDR2 SVGIG (reference sequence). The CDR3 totals 14 residues. V shed 2 bases and J shed 2 bases, with 13 bases lying between them. The template was RNA from unsorted bulk tissue. The gene calls are TRBV30 and TRBJ2-7; D may correspond to TRBD1 or TRBD2 (5 bases each). The receptor comes from a woman in her seventies with non-small cell lung cancer. The sequenced material came from lung tumor tissue. DNA of the CDR3: TGTGCCTGGAGTAAAAAGAGGGGTCCCTACGAGCAGTACTTC. Encoded protein: CAWSKKRGPYEQYF.